Sequencing of this TCR beta chain was carried out in a study of regulatory T cells in long-lasting Graves disease. Whole-study findings and limits: More public clonotypes were shared by persistent patients (about 3,000) than by new patients (roughly 910).

This clonotype has ten or more counts. Its antigen remains unknown. The time point here: persistent/refractory GD, antithyroid drugs over 5 years with positive TRAb. The TCR library was made from RNA extracted from PBMCs. Patients came from an endocrinology department in Xi'an, China. Germline values: CDR1 MNHEY, CDR2 SMNVEV (reference sequence). CDR3 length: 15 amino acids. V shed 2 bases and J shed 4 bases, with 14 bases lying between them. CDR3-region Arm-PCR and iRepertoire HTBI primers produced the TCR beta libraries. Each CDR3 protein gets one entry after TCRdb re-called the multiplex PCR reads with MiXCR. Of a few hundred thousand distinct CDR3 sequences in the sample, 20% to 25% were seen once.

The origin of this receptor is a female donor with Graves disease. This material consisted of peripheral blood mononuclear cells (PBMCs), taken when the disease was refractory, from a patient treated with antithyroid drugs. V gene TRBV27 combines with J gene TRBJ1-2, with D perhaps TRBD1 (6 bases). This CDR3 reads CASSLGAGAGYGYTF. CDR3 in DNA: TGTGCCAGCAGTTTAGGGGCAGGGGCAGGCTATGGCTACACCTTC.